Shown below are 27 T cell receptor beta chains from a single sample sequenced in a study of shared clonotypes between healthy human individuals. TCRdb's table, derived via immunoSEQ multiplex PCR, lists solely in-frame clones and lacks some. The data contain millions of clones, approximately 95% of them singletons. Specimen: naive CD4+ T cells sorted from blood. Subset given: CD45RA+ positively selected. The receptors were sampled from a man aged 18-30 years in good health.

This chain connects TRBV27 to TRBJ2-1, with TRBD2 matching over 11 bases. Per germline, CDR1 MNHEY and CDR2 SMNVEV (reference sequence). The CDR3 totals 13 residues. V lost 6 bases and J lost 8; bases outside the gene matches: 3. The CDR3 sequence: CASSRLAGYEQFF. CDR3 sequence (DNA): TGTGCCAGCAGCCGACTAGCGGGATATGAGCAGTTCTTC.

V usage is TRBV7-9 and J usage is TRBJ2-5; D gene unclear. The germline CDR1 and CDR2 sequences are SEHNR and FQNEAQ (reference sequence). V was cut by 2 bases and J by 13 bases, with 11 bases left in between. The CDR3 covers 11 residues. The CDR3: CASSLTADPYF. Written as DNA, the CDR3 is TGTGCCAGCAGCTTAACGGCAGATCCGTACTTC.

The chain recombines TRBV11-2 with TRBJ2-7; 8 bases agree with TRBD1. This CDR3 contains 18 residues. CDR1 is SGHAT, CDR2 FQNNGV, per germline. The ends lost 6 bases at V and 1 base at J; junction bases unmatched: 17. CDR3 sequence (DNA): TGTGCCAGCAGATTTTCCTCCCAGGGGGCCCCGGGGTCCTACGAGCAGTACTTC. Encoded protein: CASRFSSQGAPGSYEQYF.

The chain links TRBV11-2 to TRBJ2-7, with TRBD1 identical over 7 bases. The V and J ends lost 1 base and 5 bases, in that order; junction bases with no gene match: 5. In germline, CDR1 is SGHAT, CDR2 FQNNGV. The CDR3 is made up of 14 amino acids. The CDR3 sequence is CASSLVGQVDEQYF. CDR3 sequence (DNA): TGTGCCAGCAGCTTAGTCGGACAGGTGGACGAGCAGTACTTC.

V gene TRBV4-1 combines with J gene TRBJ1-2; no reliable D call. Germline V gene sequence: CDR1 MGHRA, CDR2 YSYEKL. Trimming left V 5 bases short and J 7 bases short, with 11 bases between. The CDR3 length is 12 residues. CDR3 nucleotides: TGCGCCAGCAGCTGGACCTCGGGTGGCTACACCTTC. Encoded protein: CASSWTSGGYTF.

The genes are TRBV15 and TRBJ1-1; TRBD1 matches at 7 bases. The CDR3 totals 15 residues. Germline CDR1 is LNHNV and CDR2 is YYDKDF (reference sequence). V trimming: 3 bases; J trimming: 5 bases; junction bases outside the gene matches: 9. The chain's CDR3 is CATSRKQGRGTEAFF. CDR3 nucleotides: TGTGCCACCAGCAGGAAACAGGGGAGGGGGACTGAAGCTTTCTTT.

The V and J genes are TRBV11-1 and TRBJ1-4; D remains ambiguous. The germline CDR1 and CDR2 sequences are SGHAT and FQDESV (reference sequence). The CDR3 spans 14 residues. The V end lost 2 bases, the J end lost 8 bases, and 12 bases lay between the germline ends. The CDR3 DNA reads as TGTGCCAGCAGCTTAACGTGGAACGCGGAAAAACTGTTTTTT. Translated, it gives CASSLTWNAEKLFF.

The chain uses TRBV30 and TRBJ1-6; D remains unclear. Trimming removed 1 base at V and 10 bases at J, with 11 bases between. From germline, CDR1 is GTSNPN and CDR2 SVGIG (reference sequence). CDR3 length: 13 amino acids. The CDR3, as DNA: TGTGCCTGGAGTGCCCAGGAGACATCACCCCTCCACTTT. Encoded protein: CAWSAQETSPLHF.

A word on this clone: The junction does not match germline at one end; this may be a read error. The genes are TRBV5-6 and TRBJ2-5, with D maybe TRBD1 (5 bases). CDR1 is SGHDT and CDR2 is YYEEEE in the germline V gene. CDR3 length equals 13 residues. As DNA, the CDR3 is TGTGCCAGCAGCTTGGGAGCTGGGGCGACCAAGTACTTC. This translates into CASSLGAGATKYF. Looking up the rest from reference TRBV5-6 and TRBJ2-5 gives the full variable domain: DAGVTQSPTHLIKTRGQQVTLRCSPKSGHDTVSWYQQALGQGPQFIFQYYEEEERQRGNFPDRFSGHQFPNYSSELNVNALLLGDSALYLCASSLGAGATKYFGPGTRLLVL.

This sequence joins TRBV2 and TRBJ2-3, with 7 positions matching TRBD1. CDR1 is SNHLY, CDR2 FYNNEI, per germline. After removal of 7 bases from V and 0 bases from J, the junction contained 4 bases not matched to a gene. There are 14 residues in the CDR3. The CDR3 sequence: CASTRQGSTDTQYF. In nucleotides, the CDR3 is TGTGCCAGCACCAGACAGGGTAGCACAGATACGCAGTATTTT.

A remark on this clone: This specimen includes other DNA sequences encoding the same CDR3. V is TRBV7-9 and J is TRBJ2-3, with 9 nucleotides matching TRBD2. The CDR3 runs to 16 residues. V gave up 5 bases and J gave up 2 bases; unmatched junction bases: 8. Germline-derived CDR1 and CDR2 are SEHNR and FQNEAQ (reference sequence). The CDR3 DNA follows: TGTGCCAGCAGCCCCGGGCTAGCGGGATCCACAGATACGCAGTATTTT. Translating gives CASSPGLAGSTDTQYF.

The rearrangement joins TRBV27 to TRBJ2-7, with D possibly matching TRBD1 (5 bases). This CDR3 region has 14 residues. The ends were cut back, 6 bases at V and 3 bases at J, with 15 bases in the middle. Germline V gene lookup returns CDR1 MNHEY and CDR2 SMNVEV (reference sequence). CDR3 loop: CASRLDSSHYEQYF. The CDR3 DNA is TGTGCCAGCAGACTCGACAGTTCCCACTACGAGCAGTACTTC.

V is TRBV5-8 and J is TRBJ2-1; 7 positions agree with TRBD2. Germline CDR1 SGHTS, CDR2 YDEGEE. There are 16 residues in the CDR3. Germline trimming cut 4 bases from V and 8 bases from J; bases unmatched to any gene: 15. The DNA for the CDR3 is TGTGCCAGCAGCCCGATTTACCCGGGACTAAAATATGAGCAGTTCTTC. As protein: CASSPIYPGLKYEQFF.

V gene TRBV4-2 combines with J gene TRBJ1-1, with D possibly TRBD1 on 5 matching bases. Germline CDR1 LGHNA, CDR2 YNFKEQ. Trimming took 0 bases from V and 1 from J, leaving 9 bases between them. This CDR3 is built from 15 residues. This CDR3 is CASSQDGRENTEAFF. The CDR3 DNA is TGTGCCAGCAGCCAAGATGGCAGGGAGAACACTGAAGCTTTCTTT.

The V call is TRBV18, the J call TRBJ2-4, with D perhaps TRBD2 (6 bases). V lost 0 bases to trimming and J lost 3 bases, with 12 bases between them. The CDR3 totals 16 residues. Germline V gene sequence: CDR1 KGHSH, CDR2 LQKENI. The CDR3 region is CASSPPGGDGKNIQYF. The CDR3 region has the DNA TGTGCCAGCTCACCACCAGGAGGGGACGGCAAAAACATTCAGTACTTC. Full variable domain (rest looked up from reference TRBV18 and TRBJ2-4): NAGVMQNPRHLVRRRGQEARLRCSPMKGHSHVYWYRQLPEEGLKFMVYLQKENIIDESGMPKERFSAEFPKEGPSILRIQQVVRGDSAAYFCASSPPGGDGKNIQYFGAGTRLSVL.

V usage is TRBV7-9 and J usage is TRBJ2-6; TRBD1 matches 11 bases. The CDR3 sequence is 17 residues long. After removal of 4 bases from V and 1 base from J, the junction contained 3 bases not matched to a gene. Per the germline V gene, CDR1 is SEHNR and CDR2 is FQNEAQ (reference sequence). The CDR3 reads CASSSRDRGSGANVLTF. DNA of the CDR3: TGTGCCAGCAGCTCCCGGGACAGGGGGTCTGGGGCCAACGTCCTGACTTTC. The complete variable domain, with remaining parts taken from reference TRBV7-9 and TRBJ2-6, reads DTGVSQNPRHKITKRGQNVTFRCDPISEHNRLYWYRQTLGQGPEFLTYFQNEAQLEKSRLLSDRFSAERPKGSFSTLEIQRTEQGDSAMYLCASSSRDRGSGANVLTFGAGSRLTVL.

The gene calls are TRBV18 and TRBJ2-7; no firm D call. V lost 8 bases, J lost 5 bases, and 16 bases lay in between. Germline loops: CDR1 KGHSH, CDR2 LQKENI. The CDR3 runs to 13 residues. CDR3 sequence (DNA): TGTGCCAGCGAAAACAGTCTCGGCGACGAGCAGTACTTC. Protein: CASENSLGDEQYF.

The chain combines TRBV28 with TRBJ1-2; 7 bases are shared with TRBD1. V trimming: 6 bases; J trimming: 3 bases; junction bases outside the gene matches: 7. Germline V CDR1 and CDR2: MDHEN, SYDVKM. The CDR3 covers 14 residues. The CDR3: CASRVAGGDYGYTF. CDR3 DNA: TGTGCCAGCAGAGTGGCAGGGGGGGACTATGGCTACACCTTC.

The CDR3 DNA sequence: TGCGCCAGCGGGCGGGATACCACCTTTTCCGAGCAGTACTTC. Its protein is CASGRDTTFSEQYF. The rearrangement links TRBV5-1 to TRBJ2-7, with a tentative D call TRBD2 (6 bases). CDR1 is SGHRS and CDR2 is YFSETQ in the germline V gene. V was trimmed by 7 bases and J by 6 bases, leaving 20 bases between them. This CDR3 region has 14 residues.

The rearrangement joins TRBV6-1 to TRBJ2-1, with a tentative D call TRBD2 (6 bases). This CDR3 is 16 amino acids long. V lost 2 bases, J lost 6 bases, and 17 bases lay in between. CDR1 and CDR2 from the germline V gene are MNHNS and SASEGT. CDR3 loop: CASSEMTRSVSNEQFF. The DNA of the CDR3 is TGTGCCAGCAGTGAAATGACTAGGAGCGTGAGCAATGAGCAGTTCTTC.

With regard to this clone: The identical CDR3 is also encoded by other nucleotide sequences in the sample. V and J are TRBV19 and TRBJ2-5; D perhaps matches TRBD2 (6 bases). Trimming stripped 6 bases from V and 1 base from J, with 12 bases between. Per germline, CDR1 LNHDA and CDR2 SQIVND (reference sequence). There are 14 residues in the CDR3. CDR3 region: CASSISGLQETQYF. The CDR3 DNA sequence: TGTGCCAGTAGCATCTCGGGACTCCAAGAGACCCAGTACTTC. Based on the CDR3 plus reference TRBV19 and TRBJ2-5, the full variable domain is DGGITQSPKYLFRKEGQNVTLSCEQNLNHDAMYWYRQDPGQGLRLIYYSQIVNDFQKGDIAEGYSVSREKKESFPLTVTSAQKNPTAFYLCASSISGLQETQYFGPGTRLLVL.

The count of this clone is one. This chain links TRBV6-5 with TRBJ1-2, with 8 bases that match TRBD1. The CDR3 loop spans 15 amino acids. Per the germline V gene, CDR1 is MNHEY and CDR2 is SVGAGI. Trimming removed 0 bases from V and 4 bases from J; junction bases left unmatched: 4. The CDR3 sequence is CASSYSSTGGYGYTF. In DNA form, the CDR3 reads TGTGCCAGCAGTTACTCATCAACAGGGGGCTATGGCTACACCTTC.

The chain couples TRBV19 to TRBJ1-1; D might be TRBD1 (5 bases). V was shortened by 1 base and J by 5 bases, with 20 bases between the two germline ends. There are 17 residues in the CDR3. Germline values: CDR1 LNHDA, CDR2 SQIVND (reference sequence). CDR3: CASSIVRAPRGGTEAFF. CDR3 nucleotides: TGTGCCAGTAGTATAGTCAGGGCCCCTAGGGGAGGAACTGAAGCTTTCTTT.

This clone came up once. The V call is TRBV10-3, the J call TRBJ2-7; D possibly matches TRBD1 or TRBD2 (5 bases each). This CDR3 comprises 13 residues. Trimming took off 6 bases at V and 1 base at J, with 10 bases between the two ends. The germline V gene has CDR1 ENHRY and CDR2 SYGVKD. In DNA form, the CDR3 reads TGTGCCATCAGGGGGGTAACGTCCTACGAGCAGTACTTC. As protein: CAIRGVTSYEQYF.

The V and J genes are TRBV27 and TRBJ1-2; 7 nucleotides line up with TRBD1. Germline CDR1 is MNHEY and CDR2 is SMNVEV (reference sequence). The CDR3 is 15 amino acids. V shed 6 bases and J 4 bases; nucleotides not matched to a gene: 11. This chain's CDR3 is CASRSYRQGSYGYTF. In DNA form, the CDR3 reads TGTGCCAGCAGGTCATACAGACAGGGTAGCTATGGCTACACCTTC.

The chain uses TRBV18 and TRBJ2-2, with TRBD2 matching over 11 bases. The CDR3 has 20 amino acids. Germline loops: CDR1 KGHSH, CDR2 LQKENI. The ends lost 5 bases at V and 1 base at J; junction bases unmatched: 15. This chain's CDR3 is CASSMLAGGDYLKNTGELFF. CDR3 coding DNA: TGTGCCAGCTCAATGCTAGCGGGAGGAGATTATCTTAAGAACACCGGGGAGCTGTTTTTT.

The J gene is TRBJ2-7, the V gene TRBV6-5; D possibly corresponds to TRBD1 (7 bases). This CDR3 is built from 14 residues. Looked up from germline, CDR1 is MNHEY and CDR2 is SVGAGI. The V end lost 2 bases, the J end lost 4 bases, and 12 bases lay between the germline ends. CDR3 in amino acids: CASSYQAGGYEQYF. Here the CDR3 DNA reads TGTGCCAGCAGTTACCAGGCAGGGGGGTACGAGCAGTACTTC.